This T cell receptor beta chain was documented in a study of T cells in Graves' hyperthyroidism and ophthalmopathy. This clonotype showed up many times. The target antigen is unknown. Blood dates from first hyperthyroidism diagnosis, before any ophthalmopathy symptoms. Each 10 ml fresh peripheral blood draw supplied the PBMCs. General study results and limits: Separating ophthalmopathy from stable hyperthyroidism was achieved by a 13 V-J model.

Germline assignment: CDR1 WSHSY and CDR2 SAAADI. V lost 0 bases, J lost 4 bases, and 4 bases lay in between. CDR3 length equals 12 residues. Template material for amplifying TCR beta CDR3 regions consisted of RNA transcripts. HTBI primers drove first-round RT-PCR of the TCR CDR3. A single record per CDR3 protein comes from TCRdb applying MiXCR to the multiplex PCR reads. The data show about 300,000 distinct CDR3 sequences, with about 25% seen just once and approximately 30% held by the top ten. Material for sequencing was blood. This receptor was taken from a man between 40 and 49 years old with Graves' hyperthyroidism that later progressed to Graves' ophthalmopathy. The J gene is TRBJ2-7, the V gene TRBV10-2; D unresolved. This chain's CDR3 is CASSESKYEQYF. The CDR3 region has the DNA TGCGCCAGCAGTGAGTCTAAGTACGAGCAGTACTTC.